This TCR beta chain was sequenced during a study of T cell responses to AZD1222 COVID-19 vaccine. For this clone: Antigen unknown. Compared with germline, one end of the junction differs, possibly owing to a read error.

Broader study findings: CD4 TCRs linked to vaccination spanned spike, dominating at 160-218 and 743-854.

The CDR3 consists of 13 residues. Per germline, CDR1 MNHNY and CDR2 SVGAGI (reference sequence). The method was immunoSEQ multiplex PCR; TCRdb's version includes in-frame clones alone and lacks a portion of them. The table includes under 200,000 clones, just under 95% detected once. The sample here was peripheral blood, taken on day 0 of AZD1222 vaccination. This receptor was taken from an adult in good health. The chain has TRBV6-6 and TRBJ1-2; 11 nucleotides agree with TRBD1. The CDR3 bases are TGTGCCAGCAGTTACTCCTTGGACAGGGGGCTTGCCTTC. It yields the protein CASSYSLDRGLAF.